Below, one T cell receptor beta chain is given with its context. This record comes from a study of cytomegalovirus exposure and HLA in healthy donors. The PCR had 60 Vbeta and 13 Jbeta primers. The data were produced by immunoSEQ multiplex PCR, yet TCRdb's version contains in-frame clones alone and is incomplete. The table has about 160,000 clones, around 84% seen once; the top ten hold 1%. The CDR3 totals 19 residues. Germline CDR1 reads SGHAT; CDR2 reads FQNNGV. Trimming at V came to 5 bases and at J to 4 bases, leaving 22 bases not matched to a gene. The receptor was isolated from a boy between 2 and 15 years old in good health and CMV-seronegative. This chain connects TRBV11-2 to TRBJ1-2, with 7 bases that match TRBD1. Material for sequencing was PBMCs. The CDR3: CASSPSNRDRRIRSYGYTF. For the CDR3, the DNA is TGTGCCAGCAGCCCCTCGAACCGGGACAGAAGAATTAGGTCCTATGGCTACACCTTC. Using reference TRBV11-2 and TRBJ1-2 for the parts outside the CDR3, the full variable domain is EAGVAQSPRYKIIEKRQSVAFWCNPISGHATLYWYQQILGQGPKLLIQFQNNGVVDDSQLPKDRFSAERLKGVDSTLKIQPAKLEDSAVYLCASSPSNRDRRIRSYGYTFGSGTRLTVV.